Listed here is a single TCR beta chain. Its target is unknown. This entry is derived from a study of CD8+ T cells in alopecia areata. J gave up 9 bases and V 5 bases, and 8 bases lay outside the gene matches. There are 14 residues in the CDR3. Germline CDR1 and CDR2: SGHAT and FQNNGV. Extracted RNA was reverse transcribed into cDNA, the sequencing template. Measured with immunoSEQ multiplex PCR; TCRdb has only the in-frame clones, and not every one. The table records around 120,000 clones, around 50% of them present only once. Notes on the study in general: It was less clear whether patients shared TCRs than it was in mice, possibly because of HLA. Alopecia totalis/universalis scalp especially showed more expanded CD8+ clones than normal scalp.

In alopecia areata patients, both lesional scalp punch biopsies and peripheral blood were collected. This clonotype originated in a human donor with alopecia areata. The chain combines TRBV11-2 with TRBJ2-1; TRBD1 matches at 9 bases. Sample: NKG2D-low CD8+ T cells sorted from blood. The CDR3 DNA sequence: TGTGCCAGCAGCGTCGGACAGGGGAACGGTGAGCAGTTCTTC. Amino acid sequence: CASSVGQGNGEQFF.